These T cell receptor beta chains were read from a single sample in a study of tumor-infiltrating lymphocytes in primary liver carcinoma. TCRdb reprocessed the multiplex PCR reads with MiXCR, giving one entry per CDR3 protein. This sample has about 200,000 distinct CDR3 sequences, with approximately 65% found just once. Sequencing used peripheral blood. These TCRs come from a woman aged 55-70 years with primary liver carcinoma and hepatitis B virus infection. CDR3s include the opening cysteine and the closing phenylalanine or tryptophan. The D gene is left open where the match is weak. Clone size is not always given. Where it is, it says once, few, many or a class for expanded clones.

>18|-|-|TRBV30|TRBJ2-5
CAWSGVGRGQEYQEAQYF
TGTGCCTGGAGTGGGGTGGGGAGGGGACAAGAGTACCAAGAGGCCCAGTACTTC
>14|-|-|TRBV11-2|TRBJ2-1
CASGFLVGYNEQFF
TGTGCCAGCGGCTTCCTAGTGGGGTACAATGAGCAGTTCTTC
>14|TRBD2|-|TRBV11-2|TRBJ2-7
CASSSAGVTDMQYF
TGTGCCAGCAGCTCGGCGGGAGTCACAGATATGCAGTACTTC
>14|TRBD1|-|TRBV28|TRBJ2-2
CASSWDRGIAELFF
TGTGCCAGCAGTTGGGACAGGGGAATCGCGGAACTGTTTTTT
>13|-|many|TRBV28|TRBJ1-1
CASKDRTVTEAFF
TGTGCCAGCAAAGACAGGACTGTCACTGAAGCTTTCTTT
>14|-|-|TRBV4-1|TRBJ2-4
CARSQETQGGIQYF
TGCGCTAGGAGCCAAGAGACCCAGGGCGGAATTCAGTACTTC
>12|-|-|TRBV29-1|TRBJ2-3
CSVHGSLDTQYF
TGCAGCGTTCACGGGAGCCTTGATACACAGTATTTT
>14|TRBD1|-|TRBV12-3/TRBV12-4|TRBJ1-1
CASGRQGLLSEAFF
TGTGCCAGCGGTCGACAGGGCCTGTTAAGTGAAGCTTTCTTT
>15|-|-|TRBV11-2|TRBJ2-3
CASNLGGKGTDTQYF
TGTGCTAGCAACTTAGGCGGGAAGGGCACAGATACGCAGTATTTT
>15|-|many|TRBV6-6|TRBJ1-6
CASSSTSSYNSPLHF
TGTGCCAGCAGTTCGACTAGCTCCTATAATTCACCCCTCCACTTT
>15|TRBD1|-|TRBV11-2|TRBJ2-7
CDSSKDRLGAHEQYF
TGTGACAGCAGCAAGGACAGGCTTGGAGCCCACGAGCAGTACTTC
>16|TRBD2|once|TRBV30|TRBJ2-5
CAWSLGTSAFQETQHF
TGTGCCTGGAGCTTGGGGACTAGCGCCTTTCAAGAGACCCAGCACTTC
>14|-|-|TRBV11-2|TRBJ2-5
CTSSLRMLQEAQYF
TGTACCAGCAGCTTGAGGATGTTACAAGAGGCCCAGTACTTC
>13|-|many|TRBV6-5|TRBJ1-5
CASSYSSDQPQHF
TGTGCCAGCAGTTACTCTTCGGATCAGCCCCAGCATTTT
>16|-|many|TRBV7-9|TRBJ1-4
CASSLDVGGDNEKLFF
TGTGCCAGCAGCTTAGATGTGGGGGGCGACAATGAAAAACTGTTTTTT
>15|-|medium-sized|TRBV11-2|TRBJ1-1
CASSLEAGMNTEAFF
TGTGCCAGCAGCTTAGAGGCGGGGATGAACACTGAAGCTTTCTTT
>15|-|many|TRBV29-1|TRBJ1-4
CSVSARGRTNEKLFF
TGCAGCGTTTCGGCCCGGGGGCGGACTAATGAAAAACTGTTTTTT
>15|TRBD1|many|TRBV10-3|TRBJ2-5
CAISEPQQGRGTQYF
TGTGCCATCAGTGAGCCACAACAGGGGCGTGGGACCCAGTACTTC
>16|-|-|TRBV28|TRBJ2-7
CASGTGWGGGPYEQYF
TGTGCCAGCGGAACGGGTTGGGGAGGGGGCCCCTACGAGCAGTACTTC
>12|-|-|TRBV28|TRBJ1-1
CAAQTRGTEAFF
TGTGCCGCCCAAACCAGGGGCACTGAAGCTTTCTTT
>13|-|-|TRBV6-2/TRBV6-3|TRBJ2-7
CASSYFLVGEQYF
TGTGCCAGCAGTTACTTTCTAGTCGGTGAGCAGTACTTC
>13|TRBD1|-|TRBV12-3/TRBV12-4|TRBJ2-5
CASSTDRARGQYF
TGTGCCAGCAGTACTGACAGGGCCAGGGGCCAGTACTTC
>11|-|-|TRBV28|TRBJ1-3
CALAGENTIYF
TGTGCCTTGGCGGGGGAAAACACCATATATTTT
>12|-|-|TRBV11-3|TRBJ1-1
CVSSLVGTEAFF
TGTGTCAGCAGCTTGGTGGGTACTGAAGCTTTCTTT
>12|-|-|TRBV29-1|TRBJ1-5
CRVETSSQPQHF
TGCAGAGTTGAGACCTCTTCTCAGCCCCAGCATTTT
>18|TRBD2|many|TRBV11-2|TRBJ2-1
CASSLRFPSSGQGNEQFF
TGTGCCAGCAGTTTAAGGTTCCCCTCTAGCGGCCAAGGTAATGAGCAGTTCTTC
>19|-|-|TRBV11-2|TRBJ2-7
CASSLDAFMGERSSYEQYF
TGTGCCAGCAGCTTAGATGCCTTCATGGGGGAGCGGAGCTCCTACGAGCAGTACTTC
>14|-|-|TRBV2|TRBJ1-1
CASSDQGSNTEAFF
TGTGCCAGCAGTGACCAGGGGTCGAACACTGAAGCTTTCTTT
>16|-|-|TRBV4-1|TRBJ1-5
CASSPVERVGNQPQHF
TGCGCCAGCAGCCCCGTTGAGAGGGTTGGCAATCAGCCCCAGCATTTT
>17|-|-|TRBV11-3|TRBJ2-1
CASSLASLASTYNEQFF
TGTGCCAGCAGCTTAGCTTCCCTAGCGAGCACCTACAATGAGCAGTTCTTC
>15|TRBD1|once|TRBV28|TRBJ1-6
CASNPIGGGNSPLHF
TGTGCCAGCAACCCGATAGGGGGCGGGAATTCACCCCTCCACTTT
>15|-|once|TRBV11-2|TRBJ1-1
CVNSLEPKPNTEAFF
TGTGTCAACAGCTTAGAACCTAAACCGAACACTGAAGCTTTCTTT
>14|TRBD1|many|TRBV29-1|TRBJ2-5
CSVEVRGLGETQYF
TGCAGCGTTGAGGTCAGGGGGCTGGGGGAGACCCAGTACTTC
>15|-|-|TRBV7-9|TRBJ1-1
CASSLEGSQNTEAFF
TGTGCCAGCAGCTTAGAAGGGTCACAGAACACTGAAGCTTTCTTT
>17|-|-|TRBV30|TRBJ2-7
CACPGQRLAYSRDEQYF
TGTGCCTGCCCGGGACAGCGACTAGCCTACTCGCGTGACGAGCAGTACTTC
>14|TRBD2|-|TRBV20-1|TRBJ2-1
CNARDWLAGNEQFF
TGCAATGCTAGAGACTGGCTAGCGGGAAATGAGCAGTTCTTC
>16|TRBD2|-|TRBV11-2|TRBJ2-5
CASDYSRGSGRDTQYF
TGTGCCAGCGACTACTCCCGTGGTAGCGGGAGAGATACCCAGTACTTC
>15|-|-|TRBV11-2|TRBJ2-7
CASSLDGGVVPEQYF
TGTGCCAGCAGTTTAGATGGGGGAGTAGTTCCCGAGCAGTACTTC
>13|TRBD1|-|TRBV11-2|TRBJ1-1
CAKSFDREVRAFF
TGTGCCAAGAGCTTCGACAGGGAAGTACGAGCTTTCTTT
>15|-|many|TRBV4-1|TRBJ1-1
CASSQAPGVDTEAFF
TGCGCCAGCAGCCAAGCCCCGGGGGTGGACACTGAAGCTTTCTTT
>14|-|-|TRBV5-1|TRBJ2-5
CASSLDPGHGTQYF
TGCGCCAGCAGCTTGGATCCGGGCCATGGGACCCAGTACTTC
>14|-|-|TRBV5-4|TRBJ2-7
CASNLRGSSYEQYF
TGTGCCAGCAACTTGAGGGGTAGCTCCTACGAGCAGTACTTT